These 29 T cell receptor beta chains share one sample of origin, sequenced in a study of vaccination effects on CD4 cells after COVID-19. Antigen-specific CD4+ T cells were expanded (with viral peptide pools) by the ViraFEST assay ahead of sequencing. It was after 10 days of culture that CD4+ T cells were isolated. None of the vaccinated had previously contracted SARS-CoV-2, and their nucleocapsid antibodies tested negative. TCRdb's table, derived via immunoSEQ multiplex PCR, lists solely in-frame clones and lacks some. This sample carries about 45,000 clones, roughly four fifths of them seen once, and the ten largest clones take 9.5% to 14%. Antigens of these TCRs are unknown. Sequences were derived from CD4+ T cells from PBMCs cultured with SARS-CoV-2 spike peptides, sampled before COVID-19 vaccination. The receptor source for this set is a human donor who received a COVID-19 vaccine.

The rearrangement joins TRBV6-5 to TRBJ2-4, with 10 bases identical to TRBD1. The germline gives CDR1 MNHEY, CDR2 SVGAGI. Trimming at V came to 6 bases and at J to 5 bases, leaving 7 bases not matched to a gene. This CDR3 has 15 residues. CDR3 region: CASSSAGTGENIQYF. The CDR3 DNA is TGTGCCAGCAGCTCCGCCGGGACAGGGGAAAACATTCAGTACTTC.

The chain uses TRBV3-1 (or the pseudogene TRBV3-2) and TRBJ1-1; no firm D call. Trimming pared 5 bases from V and 7 bases from J, leaving 20 bases between. This CDR3 comprises 15 residues. Germline-derived CDR1 and CDR2 are LGHDT and YNNKEL (reference sequence). The CDR3 reads CASSDGPRVVFEAFF. CDR3 coding DNA: TGTGCCAGCAGCGACGGGCCCCGAGTTGTATTTGAAGCTTTCTTT.

This clone has more than one count but fewer than ten. The chain uses TRBV7-9 and TRBJ1-6; D might be TRBD1 (5 bases). Deletions cut 0 bases from V and 14 bases from J, with 20 bases between. CDR1 and CDR2 from the germline V gene are SEHNR and FQNEAQ (reference sequence). This CDR3 is built from 16 residues. The CDR3, as DNA: TGTGCCAGCAGCTTAGCCGGGGGGGGGACGACCCATACCCTCCACTTT. This translates into CASSLAGGGTTHTLHF.

This chain links TRBV6-2 or TRBV6-3 with TRBJ1-4; D not certain. CDR3 length: 13 amino acids. Trimming stripped 7 bases from V and 6 bases from J, with 12 bases between. Per the germline V gene, CDR1 is MNHEY and CDR2 is SVGEGT. The CDR3 region has the DNA TGTGCCAGCACCCCATCGTTGGATGAAAAACTGTTTTTT. Its translation: CASTPSLDEKLFF.

This clone was seen only a few times. The gene calls are TRBV5-1 and TRBJ1-1, with D possibly being TRBD1 (5 bases). Germline loops: CDR1 SGHRS, CDR2 YFSETQ. The V end was cut by 0 bases, the J end by 1 base, with 7 bases between. The CDR3 runs 14 residues. The CDR3 DNA follows: TGCGCCAGCAGCTTGGGAGGGGCGAACACTGAAGCTTTCTTT. Protein sequence: CASSLGGANTEAFF.

This clone was detected only once. J is TRBJ1-1 and V is TRBV19, with a tentative D call TRBD1 (6 bases). The V gene's germline CDR1 is LNHDA and CDR2 SQIVND (reference sequence). This CDR3 contains 16 residues. Trimming stripped 7 bases from V and 4 bases from J, with 22 bases between. CDR3 protein: CASTLGGARGGTEAFF. The CDR3 DNA reads TGTGCCAGTACCCTAGGGGGGGCGCGGGGAGGCACTGAAGCTTTCTTT.

J is TRBJ2-6 and V is TRBV7-3; TRBD1 is a possible D gene (5 bases). The germline gives CDR1 SGHTA, CDR2 FQGTGA. The CDR3 runs to 18 residues. With 2 bases removed from V and 0 bases from J, the gap between germline ends came to 14 bases. CDR3 amino acids: CASSLSGIFYSGANVLTF. In DNA, the CDR3 is TGTGCCAGCAGCTTATCAGGGATATTTTACTCTGGGGCCAACGTCCTGACTTTC.

The chain is built from TRBV30 and TRBJ1-5; no reliable D call. Germline V CDR1 and CDR2: GTSNPN, SVGIG (reference sequence). The length of the CDR3 is 16 residues. V lost 0 bases and J lost 3, with 15 bases in between. For the CDR3, the DNA is TGTGCCTGGAGTGTACCCAGACGGACGAACAATCAGCCCCAGCATTTT. Its protein is CAWSVPRRTNNQPQHF.

The chain joins TRBV2 to TRBJ2-5; the D gene is possibly TRBD2 (5 bases). The V gene's germline CDR1 is SNHLY and CDR2 FYNNEI. The CDR3 has 11 residues. Trimming cost V 11 bases and J 5 bases, with 12 bases left between them. CDR3 sequence reads: CAATRRETQYF. The CDR3 DNA follows: TGTGCCGCAACTAGGAGGGAGACCCAGTACTTC.

The V gene is TRBV9, the J gene TRBJ1-4, with a possible D match to TRBD1 (5 bases). Trimming took 2 bases from V and 12 from J, leaving 14 bases between them. CDR3 length: 13 amino acids. The germline V gene has CDR1 SGDLS and CDR2 YYNGEE. In nucleotides, the CDR3 is TGTGCCAGCAGCGTTATGTCATCGGGGGAACTGTTTTTT. This encodes CASSVMSSGELFF.

The chain carries TRBV7-3 and TRBJ2-5; D is unclear. Trimming removed 7 bases at V and 1 base at J, with 16 bases between. The germline CDR1 and CDR2 sequences are SGHTA and FQGTGA. This CDR3 is built from 15 residues. The CDR3 sequence is CASILRSALQETQYF. CDR3 DNA sequence: TGTGCCAGCATCCTGAGGTCGGCTCTCCAAGAGACCCAGTACTTC.

The rearrangement uses TRBV18 and TRBJ1-1, with D perhaps TRBD1 (5 bases). Trimming cost V 6 bases and J 3 bases, with 17 bases left between them. The CDR3 consists of 15 residues. CDR1 is KGHSH and CDR2 is LQKENI in the germline V gene. CDR3 bases: TGTGCCAGCTCCCCCACGAGGGGCCGGGACACTGAAGCTTTCTTT. This sequence encodes CASSPTRGRDTEAFF.

The V gene is TRBV5-1, the J gene TRBJ1-3; no firm D call. Trimming stripped 0 bases from V and 0 bases from J, with 13 bases between. This CDR3 spans 17 amino acids. Germline values: CDR1 SGHRS, CDR2 YFSETQ. The DNA for the CDR3 is TGCGCCAGCAGCTTGGGTGGTTTCGGTGCCTCTGGAAACACCATATATTTT. Its translation: CASSLGGFGASGNTIYF.

This clone was seen a handful of times. The gene calls are TRBV18 and TRBJ1-3; 9 nucleotides match TRBD1. The germline CDR1 and CDR2 sequences are KGHSH and LQKENI. The CDR3 loop spans 15 amino acids. Trimming took 5 bases from V and 0 from J; bases not matched to a gene: 2. The CDR3: CASSGQGFSGNTIYF. DNA of the CDR3: TGTGCCAGCTCAGGACAGGGGTTCTCTGGAAACACCATATATTTT.

The chain is built from TRBV2 and TRBJ1-2; TRBD1 agrees at 10 bases. V shed 7 bases and J 2 bases; nucleotides not matched to a gene: 10. CDR3 length: 16 amino acids. Germline V gene data show CDR1 as SNHLY and CDR2 as FYNNEI. The CDR3 sequence: CASTLRDRGGNYGYTF. The CDR3 DNA reads as TGTGCCAGCACACTCCGGGACAGGGGTGGAAACTATGGCTACACCTTC.

The chain combines TRBV9 with TRBJ1-4, with D perhaps TRBD1 (6 bases). This CDR3 has 14 residues. Between the trimmed V and J ends, which lost 4 bases and 7 bases, there was a span of 14 bases. The germline gives CDR1 SGDLS, CDR2 YYNGEE. CDR3 region: CASSIRGAGEKLFF. CDR3 DNA sequence: TGTGCCAGCAGCATCCGGGGGGCAGGTGAAAAACTGTTTTTT. Using reference TRBV9 and TRBJ1-4 for the parts outside the CDR3, the full variable domain is DSGVTQTPKHLITATGQRVTLRCSPRSGDLSVYWYQQSLDQGLQFLIQYYNGEERAKGNILERFSAQQFPDLHSELNLSSLELGDSALYFCASSIRGAGEKLFFGSGTQLSVL.

This sequence joins TRBV19 and TRBJ1-6, with 9 bases fitting TRBD1. The germline V gene encodes CDR1 LNHDA and CDR2 SQIVND (reference sequence). V was clipped by 7 bases and J by 7 bases; unmatched bases: 2. The CDR3 length is 13 residues. The CDR3 is CASIDRGNSPLHF. In DNA form, the CDR3 reads TGTGCCAGTATAGACAGGGGGAATTCACCCCTCCACTTT.

This chain connects TRBV10-1 to TRBJ1-6, with D possibly being TRBD1 (6 bases). The CDR3 has 13 amino acids. Germline CDR1 and CDR2: WNHNN and SYGVQD (reference sequence). With 5 bases removed from V and 8 bases from J, the gap between germline ends came to 10 bases. The CDR3: CASSRQADSPLHF. The CDR3 DNA is TGCGCCAGCAGTCGACAGGCGGATTCACCCCTCCACTTT.

This clone was counted a single time. This chain links TRBV6-5 with TRBJ2-1; no reliable D call. Germline loops: CDR1 MNHEY, CDR2 SVGAGI. V was shortened by 0 bases and J by 1 base, with 10 bases between the two germline ends. CDR3 length: 16 amino acids. In DNA, the CDR3 is TGTGCCAGCAGTTACTCGACGCACAGTTCCTACAATGAGCAGTTCTTC. Its protein product is CASSYSTHSSYNEQFF.

V gene TRBV2 combines with J gene TRBJ1-5; 9 bases fit TRBD1. The ends lost 6 bases at V and 5 bases at J; junction bases unmatched: 8. Germline CDR1 SNHLY, CDR2 FYNNEI. The CDR3 extends over 15 amino acids. CDR3 loop: CASRPTGGSHQPQHF. The CDR3 DNA is TGTGCCAGCAGGCCGACAGGGGGTTCCCATCAGCCCCAGCATTTT. Full variable domain (remainder filled in from reference TRBV2 and TRBJ1-5): EPEVTQTPSHQVTQMGQEVILRCVPISNHLYFYWYRQILGQKVEFLVSFYNNEISEKSEIFDDQFSVERPDGSNFTLKIRSTKLEDSAMYFCASRPTGGSHQPQHFGDGTRLSIL.

The genes are TRBV18 and TRBJ1-1, with 10 bases identical to TRBD1. Trimming at V came to 3 bases and at J to 1 base, leaving 2 bases not matched to a gene. This CDR3 is 15 amino acids long. Germline values: CDR1 KGHSH, CDR2 LQKENI. CDR3 nucleotides: TGTGCCAGCTCACCTGACAGGGGGCGGAACACTGAAGCTTTCTTT. Translated: CASSPDRGRNTEAFF.

The chain employs TRBV28 and TRBJ1-5, with 7 bases that match TRBD1. The germline V gene has CDR1 MDHEN and CDR2 SYDVKM. The CDR3 extends over 12 amino acids. V gave up 10 bases and J gave up 4 bases; unmatched junction bases: 4. CDR3 loop: CAIQGGNQPQHF. CDR3 DNA: TGTGCCATTCAGGGGGGGAATCAGCCCCAGCATTTT.

J is TRBJ2-5 and V is TRBV3-1 (or the pseudogene TRBV3-2); TRBD1 matches at 8 bases. With 0 bases clipped from V and 0 bases from J, the junction kept 6 bases outside the gene matches. This CDR3 has 17 residues. Germline values: CDR1 LGHDT, CDR2 YNNKEL (reference sequence). The CDR3 reads CASSQEGRGRYQETQYF. CDR3 nucleotides: TGTGCCAGCAGCCAAGAGGGCAGGGGGCGATACCAAGAGACCCAGTACTTC.

This clone was seen just once. The J gene is TRBJ2-1, the V gene TRBV9, with TRBD1 identical over 8 bases. This CDR3 contains 15 residues. J lost 3 bases, V lost 1 base, and 3 bases had no gene match. The V gene's germline CDR1 is SGDLS and CDR2 YYNGEE. CDR3 in DNA: TGTGCCAGCAGCGTATCGGGACAGGACTACAATGAGCAGTTCTTC. Protein: CASSVSGQDYNEQFF.

The chain links TRBV6-2 or TRBV6-3 to TRBJ2-7; D gene ambiguous. Between the trimmed V and J ends, which lost 4 bases and 0 bases, there was a span of 13 bases. CDR1 MNHEY and CDR2 SVGEGT come from the germline V gene. CDR3 length equals 15 residues. DNA of the CDR3: TGTGCCAGCAGTTCCCCGCGACTGTCCTCCTACGAGCAGTACGTC. It translates to CASSSPRLSSYEQYV.

This clone was counted a single time. The chain carries TRBV7-9 and TRBJ2-1; 7 bases match TRBD1. The CDR3 is 16 residues long. V was clipped by 5 bases and J by 3 bases; unmatched bases: 10. Per germline, CDR1 SEHNR and CDR2 FQNEAQ (reference sequence). The CDR3 DNA follows: TGTGCCAGCAGCGCTCGGACAGGACAGTACTACAATGAGCAGTTCTTC. Translating it yields CASSARTGQYYNEQFF.

The rearrangement links TRBV5-8 to TRBJ2-1; TRBD2 agrees at 14 bases. Germline V gene sequence: CDR1 SGHTS, CDR2 YDEGEE. This CDR3 comprises 20 residues. With V trimmed by 7 bases and J by 0 bases, 15 bases remained unmatched. DNA of the CDR3: TGTGCCAGCCCGACGCCGCCGGGACTAGCGGGGGCCAGCTCCTACAATGAGCAGTTCTTC. Amino acid sequence: CASPTPPGLAGASSYNEQFF. Full variable domain (missing parts from reference TRBV5-8 and TRBJ2-1): EAGVTQSPTHLIKTRGQQATLRCSPISGHTSVYWYQQALGLGLQFLLWYDEGEERNRGNFPPRFSGRQFPNYSSELNVNALELEDSALYLCASPTPPGLAGASSYNEQFFGPGTRLTVL.

The V and J genes are TRBV5-1 and TRBJ1-4, with TRBD1 identical over 10 bases. Germline CDR1 SGHRS, CDR2 YFSETQ. J lost 8 bases, V lost 0 bases, and 1 base had no gene match. The CDR3 has 14 residues. CDR3 sequence (DNA): TGCGCCAGCAGCTTGGGGACAGGGGGGGAAAAACTGTTTTTT. It encodes CASSLGTGGEKLFF.

The J gene is TRBJ1-3, the V gene TRBV19; TRBD1 agrees at 9 bases. V was pared by 5 bases and J by 1 base, with 6 bases of the junction left unmatched. Germline-derived CDR1 and CDR2 are LNHDA and SQIVND (reference sequence). The CDR3 has 16 residues. This CDR3 reads CASSDDRGSSGNTIYF. CDR3 bases: TGTGCCAGTAGTGACGACAGGGGGTCGTCTGGAAACACCATATATTTT.